Shown below are 12 T cell receptor beta chains from a single sample sequenced in a study of blood T cell repertoires in COVID-19. Assay used: immunoSEQ multiplex PCR; TCRdb lists only in-frame clones, some missing. The data show 80,000 or so clones, roughly four fifths seen once. The specimen sequenced was peripheral blood. These receptors all come from a human donor in a cohort sampled during active COVID-19.

In DNA, the CDR3 is TGTGCCAGCAGCTGGACAGGGGCTGCCAACACCATATATTTT. The encoded protein is CASSWTGAANTIYF. The chain has TRBV5-4 and TRBJ1-3, with TRBD1 matching 9 bases. Germline V lookup: CDR1 SGHNT, CDR2 YYREEE (reference sequence). This CDR3 region has 14 residues. The trim removed 3 bases at V and 7 bases at J, leaving 5 bases unmatched.

Details on this clone: Compared with germline, one end of the junction differs, possibly owing to a read error. V and J are TRBV5-4 and TRBJ2-5; 14 nucleotides agree with TRBD2. This CDR3 has 15 amino acids. From germline, CDR1 is SGHNT and CDR2 YYREEE (reference sequence). CDR3 in DNA: TGTGCCAGCAGGTTGGGACTAGCGGGGGAAGAGACCCAGTACTTC. Protein product: CASRLGLAGEETQYF.

Points on this clone: The junction and the germline gene differ at one end; a read error may be behind it. The chain recombines TRBV6-1 with TRBJ1-5; 7 positions agree with TRBD1. From germline, CDR1 is MNHNS and CDR2 SASEGT. The CDR3 is made up of 15 amino acids. The CDR3 loop is CASGDRDYSNQPQHF. The CDR3, as DNA: TGTGCCAGCGGTGACAGGGACTATAGCAATCAGCCCCAGCATTTT.

This chain connects TRBV25-1 to TRBJ2-7, with D possibly TRBD2 on 5 matching bases. The CDR3 sequence is 16 residues long. From germline, CDR1 is MGHDK and CDR2 SYGVNS. V lost 3 bases, J lost 0 bases, and 15 bases lay in between. The CDR3 sequence: CASSEGHGLSSYEQYF. In nucleotides, the CDR3 is TGTGCCAGCAGTGAGGGCCACGGACTTAGCTCCTACGAGCAGTACTTC.

This chain joins TRBV5-5 and TRBJ2-7; 9 nucleotides match TRBD1. CDR1 is SGHKS and CDR2 is YYEKEE in the germline V gene (reference sequence). Trimming cost V 4 bases and J 6 bases; bases outside gene matches: 8. The CDR3 spans 14 residues. The CDR3 sequence: CASSVTGDRAEQYF. CDR3 nucleotide sequence: TGTGCCAGCAGCGTCACCGGGGACAGGGCCGAGCAGTACTTC. The complete variable domain, with remaining parts taken from reference TRBV5-5 and TRBJ2-7, reads DAGVTQSPTHLIKTRGQQVTLRCSPISGHKSVSWYQQVLGQGPQFIFQYYEKEERGRGNFPDRFSARQFPNYSSELNVNALLLGDSALYLCASSVTGDRAEQYFGPGTRLTVT.

Details on this clone: Other DNA sequences in the sample encode the same CDR3. The V and J genes are TRBV3-1 (or the pseudogene TRBV3-2) and TRBJ2-5; D may be TRBD2 (6 bases). The CDR3 extends over 13 amino acids. The germline V gene encodes CDR1 LGHDT and CDR2 YNNKEL (reference sequence). Trimming cost V 1 base and J 3 bases, with 6 bases left between them. The CDR3: CASSQAGEETQYF. DNA for the CDR3: TGTGCCAGCAGCCAAGCGGGAGAAGAGACCCAGTACTTC.

The CDR3 protein is CASSIASAASGPYEQYF. The CDR3 region has the DNA TGTGCCAGTAGTATAGCCTCCGCGGCTAGCGGACCTTACGAGCAGTACTTC. The chain uses TRBV19 and TRBJ2-7; 7 positions agree with TRBD2. The germline V gene has CDR1 LNHDA and CDR2 SQIVND (reference sequence). V lost 1 base, J lost 4 bases, and 13 bases stayed unmatched. The CDR3 has 17 amino acids.

The chain combines TRBV5-1 with TRBJ2-3; 12 bases are shared with TRBD2. The CDR3 runs 18 residues. The germline CDR1 and CDR2 sequences are SGHRS and YFSETQ. J was trimmed by 0 bases and V by 3 bases; bases with no gene match: 8. The DNA of the CDR3 is TGCGCCAGCAGCTATACCCCGACTAGCGGGGGTAGCACAGATACGCAGTATTTT. Its protein is CASSYTPTSGGSTDTQYF.

V gene TRBV5-5 combines with J gene TRBJ1-5, with TRBD1 identical over 8 bases. Unmatched junction bases numbered 6, after V lost 7 bases and J lost 3 bases. The germline V gene encodes CDR1 SGHKS and CDR2 YYEKEE (reference sequence). CDR3 length: 14 residues. DNA for the CDR3: TGTGCCAGCCACATGACAGGGGACAATCAGCCCCAGCATTTT. Translation: CASHMTGDNQPQHF. The full variable domain, rest sourced from reference TRBV5-5 and TRBJ1-5, is DAGVTQSPTHLIKTRGQQVTLRCSPISGHKSVSWYQQVLGQGPQFIFQYYEKEERGRGNFPDRFSARQFPNYSSELNVNALLLGDSALYLCASHMTGDNQPQHFGDGTRLSIL.

The chain links TRBV6-1 to TRBJ1-6; D remains unclear. The CDR3 runs 13 residues. From germline, CDR1 is MNHNS and CDR2 SASEGT. V lost 3 bases and J 10 bases, leaving 10 bases between the germline ends. CDR3 DNA sequence: TGTGCCAGCAGTGATTTGTCGCGCTCACCCCTCCACTTT. Translating it yields CASSDLSRSPLHF.

This clone was found once. The rearrangement uses TRBV3-1 (or the pseudogene TRBV3-2) and TRBJ1-2; unclear D gene. Germline V lookup: CDR1 LGHDT, CDR2 YNNKEL (reference sequence). CDR3 length: 15 residues. Trimming stripped 0 bases from V and 3 bases from J, with 11 bases between. The CDR3 DNA reads TGTGCCAGCAGCCAAGAAGGTGTGGGAGACTATGGCTACACCTTC. This translates into CASSQEGVGDYGYTF.

The rearrangement links TRBV3-1 (or the pseudogene TRBV3-2) to TRBJ2-3, with D possibly matching TRBD1 (6 bases). This CDR3 is 14 amino acids long. V lost 0 bases and J 9 bases, leaving 13 bases between the germline ends. Looked up from germline, CDR1 is LGHDT and CDR2 is YNNKEL (reference sequence). The CDR3 sequence: CASSQDWGRVTQYF. As DNA, the CDR3 is TGTGCCAGCAGCCAAGATTGGGGGCGGGTGACGCAGTATTTT.